This TCR beta chain stems from a study of beta chain features in type 1 diabetes. Losses at the gene ends were 3 bases for V and 2 bases for J; bases not matched to a gene: 5. The length of the CDR3 is 16 residues. Germline V lookup: CDR1 SGHDN, CDR2 FVKESK. Study results and caveats: Junctions at VDJ sites from type 1 diabetes patients had fewer insertions and more deletions.

In the case of this clone: Its target is not known.

The entirety of the isolated RNA underwent reverse transcription, so expressed TCRB transcripts were sequenced. Measured with immunoSEQ multiplex PCR; TCRdb has only the in-frame clones, and not every one. The sample records about 110,000 clones, approximately 37% being singletons. This receptor was obtained from a woman in her late teens or twenties in good health. This rearrangement joins TRBV14 to TRBJ2-5, with 11 bases aligning to TRBD2. Material for sequencing was stem cell memory CD4+ T cells from blood. In DNA form, the CDR3 reads TGTGCCAGCAGCCACATAGGGACTAGCGGACAAGAGACCCAGTACTTC. Protein sequence: CASSHIGTSGQETQYF.